These 10 T cell receptor beta chains came from one sample sequenced in a study of T cell changes during pregnancy in multiple sclerosis (dated by TCRdb to between 2018 and 2021). Library preparation employed the immunoSEQ multiplex PCR assay. TCRdb limited this immuneACCESS table to in-frame rearrangements with V and J called. A share of clones is missing; checked studies link under half to unresolved V genes, and the rest is unexplained. The sample contains under 70,000 clones, about nine tenths of them found a single time. In total, the top ten clones hold approximately 6.5% of the sample. This material consisted of peripheral blood, taken in the third trimester of pregnancy. The receptors originated from a female donor in good health, enrolled as a control in a pregnancy study.

This rearrangement joins TRBV9 to TRBJ2-5, with 8 positions matching TRBD2. There are 16 residues in the CDR3. Losses at the gene ends were 4 bases for V and 1 base for J; bases not matched to a gene: 9. CDR1 and CDR2 (germline): SGDLS, YYNGEE. This CDR3 reads CASSLASGGFQETQYF. The DNA for the CDR3 is TGTGCCAGCAGCCTAGCCAGCGGGGGATTCCAAGAGACCCAGTACTTC. The full variable domain, completed using reference TRBV9 and TRBJ2-5, is DSGVTQTPKHLITATGQRVTLRCSPRSGDLSVYWYQQSLDQGLQFLIQYYNGEERAKGNILERFSAQQFPDLHSELNLSSLELGDSALYFCASSLASGGFQETQYFGPGTRLLVL.

V is TRBV10-2 and J is TRBJ2-7, with TRBD2 matching 11 bases. V lost 3 bases to trimming and J lost 1 base; unmatched junction nucleotides: 8. The CDR3 extends over 17 amino acids. Germline V gives CDR1 WSHSY, CDR2 SAAADI. In DNA, the CDR3 is TGCGCCAGCAGTGAAACCCTGACTAGCGGGGATTCCTACGAGCAGTACTTC. It is translated as CASSETLTSGDSYEQYF.

The genes are TRBV30 and TRBJ2-1; 11 positions match TRBD2. The CDR3 spans 19 residues. V was clipped by 0 bases and J by 1 base; unmatched bases: 11. Germline assignment: CDR1 GTSNPN and CDR2 SVGIG (reference sequence). The CDR3 spells CAWSVFLAGGSTSYNEQFF. As DNA, the CDR3 is TGTGCCTGGAGTGTCTTCCTAGCGGGAGGATCGACGTCCTACAATGAGCAGTTCTTC.

The chain recombines TRBV30 with TRBJ1-1, with D possibly being TRBD1 (6 bases). Looked up from germline, CDR1 is GTSNPN and CDR2 is SVGIG (reference sequence). V shed 6 bases and J shed 0 bases, with 11 bases lying between them. This CDR3 has 13 residues. CDR3 bases: TGTGCCTGTAAAAGGGGGATGAACACTGAAGCTTTCTTT. Translating it yields CACKRGMNTEAFF.

This rearrangement joins TRBV19 to TRBJ2-1; 9 nucleotides match TRBD1. This CDR3 is 14 amino acids long. After removal of 5 bases from V and 9 bases from J, the junction contained 8 bases not matched to a gene. Germline CDR1 is LNHDA and CDR2 is SQIVND (reference sequence). CDR3 residues: CASSEWTGVAEQFF. Here the CDR3 DNA reads TGTGCCAGTAGTGAGTGGACAGGGGTTGCTGAGCAGTTCTTC.

This clone was seen only a few times. This sequence joins TRBV11-2 and TRBJ1-2; D ambiguous. The CDR3 extends over 13 amino acids. V lost 5 bases and J 4 bases, leaving 11 bases between the germline ends. Per germline, CDR1 SGHAT and CDR2 FQNNGV. DNA for the CDR3: TGTGCCAGCAGCCCCGGGGAGGTCTATGGCTACACCTTC. It codes for CASSPGEVYGYTF.

The chain recombines TRBV6-1 with TRBJ1-2; TRBD1 agrees at 11 bases. V lost 2 bases and J lost 8; bases outside the gene matches: 13. CDR3 length equals 17 residues. Germline V gene data show CDR1 as MNHNS and CDR2 as SASEGT. CDR3 region: CASSELFGGQGARGYTF. The DNA for the CDR3 is TGTGCCAGCAGTGAACTTTTCGGAGGACAGGGGGCTCGGGGCTACACCTTC.

This clone was seen just once. This rearrangement joins TRBV6-1 to TRBJ1-3; D ambiguous. The CDR3 runs 14 residues. Germline CDR1 reads MNHNS; CDR2 reads SASEGT. Trimming took 2 bases from V and 0 from J, leaving 5 bases between them. The CDR3 DNA reads as TGTGCCAGCAGTGAATCTCTCTCTGGAAACACCATATATTTT. It codes for CASSESLSGNTIYF.

The genes are TRBV9 and TRBJ1-6; D is undetermined. Germline loops: CDR1 SGDLS, CDR2 YYNGEE. This CDR3 has 16 amino acids. V lost 0 bases, J lost 0 bases, and 7 bases lay in between. The DNA for the CDR3 is TGTGCCAGCAGCGTAGACTTGTACTCCTATAATTCACCCCTCCACTTT. Translated: CASSVDLYSYNSPLHF.

This clone was seen a single time. The V gene is TRBV30, the J gene TRBJ1-1, with D uncertain. The V gene's germline CDR1 is GTSNPN and CDR2 SVGIG (reference sequence). V was trimmed by 6 bases and J by 1 base, leaving 12 bases between them. The CDR3 length is 13 residues. CDR3 sequence: CACSTLGNTEAFF. In DNA form, the CDR3 reads TGTGCCTGTTCTACTCTTGGGAACACTGAAGCTTTCTTT.